The clone carrying this T cell receptor (beta chain) was detected a few times. The data are from a study of blood T cell repertoires in COVID-19. Background on the study: Material from acute and convalescent COVID-19 was sourced from the United States, Italy and Spain. In each case, the material was cDNA or gDNA derived from T cells, B-cell-depleted T cells, or PBMCs.

The assay was immunoSEQ multiplex PCR, and TCRdb's table has in-frame clones only and misses some. This table has 95,000 to 150,000 clones, approximately 86% appearing once. Germline values: CDR1 SGHVS, CDR2 FQNEAQ. CDR3 length equals 13 residues. Between the trimmed V and J ends, which lost 6 bases and 6 bases, there was a span of 14 bases. The TCR originated in a woman in her forties or fifties with active or convalescent COVID-19. The chain combines TRBV7-8 with TRBJ1-1; TRBD1 might be the D (5 bases). Specimen: peripheral blood. CDR3 loop: CASSFQGIPEAFF. Here the CDR3 DNA reads TGTGCCAGCAGTTTTCAGGGAATCCCTGAAGCTTTCTTT.